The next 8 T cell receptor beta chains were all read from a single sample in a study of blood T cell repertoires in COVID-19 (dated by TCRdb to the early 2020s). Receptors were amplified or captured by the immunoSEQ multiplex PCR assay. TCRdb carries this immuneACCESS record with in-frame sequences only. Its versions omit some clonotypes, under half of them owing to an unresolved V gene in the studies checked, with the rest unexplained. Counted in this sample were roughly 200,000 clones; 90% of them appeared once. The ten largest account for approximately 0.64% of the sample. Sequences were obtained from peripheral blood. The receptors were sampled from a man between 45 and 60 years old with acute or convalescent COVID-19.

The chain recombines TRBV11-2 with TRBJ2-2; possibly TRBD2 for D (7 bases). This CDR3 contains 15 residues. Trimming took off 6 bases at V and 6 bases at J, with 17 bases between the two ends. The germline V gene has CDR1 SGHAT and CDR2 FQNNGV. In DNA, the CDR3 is TGTGCCAGCAGATTCGGGGGGCTTATTTCCGGGGAGCTGTTTTTT. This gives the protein CASRFGGLISGELFF.

Written as DNA, the CDR3 is TGTGCCAGCAGTCCCCAGGGGACGGGAAACACCATATATTTT. Translated, it gives CASSPQGTGNTIYF. The gene calls are TRBV27 and TRBJ1-3, with a possible D match to TRBD1 (6 bases). Trimming took 5 bases from V and 4 from J, leaving 12 bases between them. Germline values: CDR1 MNHEY, CDR2 SMNVEV (reference sequence). The CDR3 contains 14 residues.

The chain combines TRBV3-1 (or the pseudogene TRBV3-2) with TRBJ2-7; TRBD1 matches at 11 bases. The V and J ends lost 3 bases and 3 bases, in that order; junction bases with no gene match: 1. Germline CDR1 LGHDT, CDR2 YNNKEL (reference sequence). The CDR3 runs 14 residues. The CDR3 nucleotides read TGTGCCAGCAGCCAGGGGACAGGGGGCTACGAGCAGTACGTC. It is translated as CASSQGTGGYEQYV.

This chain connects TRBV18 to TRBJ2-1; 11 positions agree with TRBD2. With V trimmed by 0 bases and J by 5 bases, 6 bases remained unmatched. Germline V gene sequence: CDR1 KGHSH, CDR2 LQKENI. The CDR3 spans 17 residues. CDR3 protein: CASSPPPGTSGNNEQFF. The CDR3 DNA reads TGTGCCAGCTCACCACCGCCCGGGACTAGCGGAAACAATGAGCAGTTCTTC.

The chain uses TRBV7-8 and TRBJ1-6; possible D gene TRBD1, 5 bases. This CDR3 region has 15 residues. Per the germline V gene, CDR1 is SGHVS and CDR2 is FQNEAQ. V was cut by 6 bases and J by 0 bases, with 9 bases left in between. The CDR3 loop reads CASSPQDSYNSPLHF. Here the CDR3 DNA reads TGTGCCAGCAGTCCACAGGACTCCTATAATTCACCCCTCCACTTT.

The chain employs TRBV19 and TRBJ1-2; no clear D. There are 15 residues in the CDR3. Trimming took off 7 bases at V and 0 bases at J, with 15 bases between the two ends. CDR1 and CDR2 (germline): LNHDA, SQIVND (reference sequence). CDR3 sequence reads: CASTHPARSNYGYTF. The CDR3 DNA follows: TGTGCCAGTACCCATCCTGCCAGGTCTAACTATGGCTACACCTTC.

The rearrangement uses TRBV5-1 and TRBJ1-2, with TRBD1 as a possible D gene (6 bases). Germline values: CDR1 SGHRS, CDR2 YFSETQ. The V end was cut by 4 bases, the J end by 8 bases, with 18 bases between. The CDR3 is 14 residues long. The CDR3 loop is CASSPQGGQGGYTF. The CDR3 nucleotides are TGCGCCAGCAGCCCGCAAGGAGGCCAGGGGGGCTACACCTTC.

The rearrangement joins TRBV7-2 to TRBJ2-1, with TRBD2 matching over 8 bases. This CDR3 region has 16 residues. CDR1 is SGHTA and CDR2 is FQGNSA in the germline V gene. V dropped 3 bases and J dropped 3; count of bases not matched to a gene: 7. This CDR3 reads CASSFQSGLGYNEQFF. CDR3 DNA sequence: TGTGCCAGCAGCTTCCAATCGGGACTAGGCTACAATGAGCAGTTCTTC.